The 23 T cell receptor beta chains below were found in one sample sequenced in a study of T cell changes during pregnancy in multiple sclerosis. This table comes from immunoSEQ multiplex PCR, and its TCRdb copy is limited to in-frame clones, with some not included. This table has 45,000 to 65,000 clones, approximately 93% appearing once. The source material was CD8+ T cells from peripheral blood mononuclear cells, sampled in the third trimester of pregnancy. These receptor sequences come from a female donor with multiple sclerosis, enrolled in a pregnancy study.

The chain couples TRBV5-1 to TRBJ1-2, with D hard to call. Trimming removed 6 bases at V and 6 bases at J, with 24 bases between. Germline CDR1 is SGHRS and CDR2 is YFSETQ. This CDR3 comprises 16 residues. The CDR3 nucleotides read TGCGCCAGCAAATTGTTGCCGGGGTCCGAAAGCCATGGCTACACCTTC. This sequence encodes CASKLLPGSESHGYTF.

The chain joins TRBV29-1 to TRBJ1-1; D is uncertain. Germline V lookup: CDR1 SQVTM, CDR2 ANQGSEA. V gave up 3 bases and J gave up 6 bases, with 11 bases separating them. CDR3 length: 12 residues. The CDR3 sequence is CSVEVERPEAFF. The CDR3 DNA is TGCAGCGTTGAGGTGGAGAGGCCTGAAGCTTTCTTT.

The chain recombines TRBV5-1 with TRBJ2-1, with TRBD2 matching over 9 bases. Germline V CDR1 and CDR2: SGHRS, YFSETQ. With 5 bases clipped from V and 5 bases from J, the junction kept 20 bases outside the gene matches. The CDR3 consists of 19 residues. This CDR3 reads CASSPRAGGRAGFNNEQFF. The DNA of the CDR3 is TGCGCCAGCAGTCCCCGGGCCGGCGGGAGGGCCGGGTTCAACAATGAGCAGTTCTTC.

V usage is TRBV27 and J usage is TRBJ2-2; possibly TRBD2 for D (5 bases). This CDR3 comprises 17 residues. Germline V gene sequence: CDR1 MNHEY, CDR2 SMNVEV (reference sequence). The V gene lost 5 bases and the J gene lost 7 bases, with 23 bases spanning the gap. CDR3 amino acids: CASSQVLVTPAGGELFF. The CDR3 DNA reads as TGTGCCAGCAGTCAGGTCCTTGTGACCCCGGCGGGCGGGGAGCTGTTTTTT.

CDR3 bases: TGTGCCAGTACCCCATCGACAGGGAACTATGGCTACACCTTC. Translating it yields CASTPSTGNYGYTF. The chain recombines TRBV19 with TRBJ1-2; 7 nucleotides align to TRBD1. This CDR3 is 14 amino acids long. In germline, CDR1 is LNHDA, CDR2 SQIVND (reference sequence). After removal of 7 bases from V and 2 bases from J, the junction contained 7 bases not matched to a gene.

CDR3 nucleotide sequence: TGTGCCAGCAGTCGTGGACAGGGGAGAGAGACCCAGTACTTC. As protein: CASSRGQGRETQYF. V is TRBV28 and J is TRBJ2-5; 9 positions match TRBD1. J lost 4 bases, V lost 5 bases, and 5 bases had no gene match. Germline V CDR1 and CDR2: MDHEN, SYDVKM. The CDR3 is 14 residues long.

To note about this clone: At one end the junction does not follow the germline gene, possibly because of a read error. V and J are TRBV27 and TRBJ2-7; tentatively, D is TRBD2 (5 bases). Germline V gives CDR1 MNHEY, CDR2 SMNVEV (reference sequence). CDR3 length: 13 amino acids. The CDR3 is CASSLFVGGSLDF. As DNA, the CDR3 is TGTGCCAGCAGTCTCTTCGTTGGAGGTTCTTTGGACTTC.

The chain employs TRBV16 and TRBJ1-1, with 7 bases that match TRBD1. CDR1 is KGHSY, CDR2 FQNENV, per germline. The V gene end was trimmed by 4 bases and the J gene end by 10 bases; junction bases not matched to a gene: 9. The CDR3 covers 13 residues. The CDR3 region is CASSLPGQPSAFF. Written as DNA, the CDR3 is TGTGCCAGCAGCCTTCCGGGACAGCCATCAGCTTTCTTT.

This rearrangement joins TRBV9 to TRBJ2-4, with D uncertain. CDR1 is SGDLS and CDR2 is YYNGEE in the germline V gene. The length of the CDR3 is 15 residues. V was trimmed by 4 bases and J by 1 base, leaving 12 bases between them. The CDR3, as DNA: TGTGCCAGCAGCCAAGACGAGGAGGCCAAAAACATTCAGTACTTC. Translation: CASSQDEEAKNIQYF. Variable domain in full (rest from reference TRBV9 and TRBJ2-4): DSGVTQTPKHLITATGQRVTLRCSPRSGDLSVYWYQQSLDQGLQFLIQYYNGEERAKGNILERFSAQQFPDLHSELNLSSLELGDSALYFCASSQDEEAKNIQYFGAGTRLSVL.

The chain joins TRBV4-1 to TRBJ1-1; D is uncertain. V lost 0 bases and J 7 bases, leaving 6 bases between the germline ends. This CDR3 is 12 amino acids long. Germline lookup yields CDR1 MGHRA and CDR2 YSYEKL. CDR3: CASSQDGVEAFF. The CDR3 DNA reads TGCGCCAGCAGCCAAGACGGAGTTGAAGCTTTCTTT.

This chain links TRBV9 with TRBJ1-1; 9 bases are a match to TRBD1. CDR1 and CDR2 from the germline V gene are SGDLS and YYNGEE. V shed 0 bases and J 11 bases; nucleotides not matched to a gene: 8. CDR3 size: 14 residues. The DNA of the CDR3 is TGTGCCAGCAGCGTAGAAAAGGACAGGGGTCGTGCTTTCTTT. Its protein product is CASSVEKDRGRAFF.

This chain uses TRBV27 with TRBJ1-5; maybe TRBD1 (5 bases). Germline V gene lookup returns CDR1 MNHEY and CDR2 SMNVEV (reference sequence). This CDR3 spans 14 amino acids. V was cut by 4 bases and J by 6 bases, with 13 bases left in between. For the CDR3, the DNA is TGTGCCAGCAGTTACTCGGGGGGTAGTCAGCCCCAGCATTTT. Its translation is CASSYSGGSQPQHF.

This clone was counted once. The chain carries TRBV11-2 and TRBJ2-2; 8 bases are shared with TRBD2. Germline CDR1 is SGHAT and CDR2 is FQNNGV. J was trimmed by 6 bases and V by 1 base; bases with no gene match: 10. The CDR3 totals 17 residues. The CDR3 nucleotides are TGTGCCAGCAGCTTAGCAGCCGGGAGGGCCCGGTCCGGGGAGCTGTTTTTT. Amino acids: CASSLAAGRARSGELFF.

The chain links TRBV5-1 to TRBJ2-3; D call uncertain. The germline V gene encodes CDR1 SGHRS and CDR2 YFSETQ. The CDR3 extends over 12 amino acids. The V and J ends lost 5 bases and 4 bases respectively, with 8 bases between them. The CDR3 DNA sequence: TGCGCCAGCAGTTTACTGTCAGATACGCAGTATTTT. Residues: CASSLLSDTQYF.

This chain uses TRBV4-1 with TRBJ1-4; D is possibly TRBD1 (5 bases). V lost 1 base and J lost 4, with 13 bases in between. The CDR3 has 16 residues. CDR1 and CDR2 (germline): MGHRA, YSYEKL. For the CDR3, the DNA is TGCGCCAGCAGCCAAGGTCCCACAGGAGATAATGAAAAACTGTTTTTT. Residues: CASSQGPTGDNEKLFF.

This chain joins TRBV4-2 and TRBJ2-7, with 9 bases aligning to TRBD2. In germline, CDR1 is LGHNA, CDR2 YNFKEQ. The CDR3 runs 15 residues. After removal of 1 base from V and 2 bases from J, the junction contained 3 bases not matched to a gene. CDR3 protein: CASSQGLAATYEQYF. The CDR3 DNA follows: TGTGCCAGCAGCCAAGGACTAGCGGCTACCTACGAGCAGTACTTC.

This clone was seen a single time. V and J are TRBV11-2 and TRBJ2-3, with D maybe TRBD1 (6 bases). CDR3 length: 14 amino acids. Germline V gene sequence: CDR1 SGHAT, CDR2 FQNNGV. V lost 1 base and J 1 base, leaving 6 bases between the germline ends. The CDR3: CASSLGQGTDTQYF. In DNA form, the CDR3 reads TGTGCCAGCAGCTTAGGACAGGGCACAGATACGCAGTATTTT.

The chain links TRBV27 to TRBJ1-5; maybe TRBD1 (5 bases). The ends were cut back, 1 base at V and 4 bases at J, with 11 bases in the middle. The CDR3 is made up of 15 amino acids. Per the germline V gene, CDR1 is MNHEY and CDR2 is SMNVEV (reference sequence). This CDR3 is CASSLYPGSNQPQHF. In DNA, the CDR3 is TGTGCCAGCAGTTTATATCCAGGGTCAAATCAGCCCCAGCATTTT.

This chain connects TRBV4-1 to TRBJ2-7; 12 bases line up with TRBD2. Germline CDR1 reads MGHRA; CDR2 reads YSYEKL. V lost 1 base to trimming and J lost 6 bases; unmatched junction nucleotides: 7. The CDR3 extends over 16 amino acids. The CDR3 loop reads CASSQGSLAGGGEQYF. The CDR3 DNA is TGCGCCAGCAGCCAAGGATCGCTAGCGGGAGGGGGCGAGCAGTACTTC.

The V gene is TRBV10-3, the J gene TRBJ2-2; TRBD2 matches 7 bases. Per the germline V gene, CDR1 is ENHRY and CDR2 is SYGVKD. This CDR3 contains 13 residues. J was trimmed by 8 bases and V by 7 bases; bases with no gene match: 7. The DNA of the CDR3 is TGTGCCATCACCCCGACTAGCTGGGGGGAGCTGTTTTTT. It encodes CAITPTSWGELFF.

The V and J genes are TRBV29-1 and TRBJ1-2; TRBD1 matches 8 bases. With V trimmed by 0 bases and J by 4 bases, 4 bases remained unmatched. Germline-derived CDR1 and CDR2 are SQVTM and ANQGSEA. This CDR3 is built from 14 residues. The CDR3, as DNA: TGCAGCGTTGAAGAGCAGGGGGCGGGCTATGGCTACACCTTC. As protein: CSVEEQGAGYGYTF.

Only one count was recorded for this clone. This chain uses TRBV19 with TRBJ1-2; D is uncertain. The germline CDR1 and CDR2 sequences are LNHDA and SQIVND (reference sequence). V was trimmed by 3 bases and J by 5 bases, leaving 16 bases between them. CDR3 length equals 15 residues. CDR3: CASSILGSLLYGYTF. CDR3 DNA sequence: TGTGCCAGTAGTATCCTAGGCTCCCTATTATATGGCTACACCTTC.

The chain recombines TRBV27 with TRBJ2-7, with D uncertain. CDR1 is MNHEY and CDR2 is SMNVEV in the germline V gene (reference sequence). The CDR3 is made up of 12 amino acids. Trimming removed 6 bases from V and 4 bases from J, with 10 bases in between. The CDR3 nucleotides are TGTGCCAGCAGGGGCCCTGGATACGAGCAGTACTTC. Encoded protein: CASRGPGYEQYF.